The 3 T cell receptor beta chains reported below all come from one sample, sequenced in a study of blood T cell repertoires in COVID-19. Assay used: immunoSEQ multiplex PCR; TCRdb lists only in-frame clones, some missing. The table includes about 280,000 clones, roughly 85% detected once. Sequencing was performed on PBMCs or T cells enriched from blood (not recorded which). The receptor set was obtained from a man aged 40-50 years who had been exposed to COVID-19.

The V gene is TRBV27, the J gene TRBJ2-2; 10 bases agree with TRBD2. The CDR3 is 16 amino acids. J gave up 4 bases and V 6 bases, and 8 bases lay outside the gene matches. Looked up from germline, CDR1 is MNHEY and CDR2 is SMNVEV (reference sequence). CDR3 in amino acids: CASSPRTSGPTGELFF. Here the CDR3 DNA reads TGTGCCAGCAGCCCTAGGACTAGCGGACCCACCGGGGAGCTGTTTTTT.

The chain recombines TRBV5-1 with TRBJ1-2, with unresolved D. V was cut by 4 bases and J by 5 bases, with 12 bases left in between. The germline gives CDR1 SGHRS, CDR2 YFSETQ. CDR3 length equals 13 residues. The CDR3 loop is CASSLSSLYGYTF. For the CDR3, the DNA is TGCGCCAGCAGCCTGTCCAGTTTGTATGGCTACACCTTC.

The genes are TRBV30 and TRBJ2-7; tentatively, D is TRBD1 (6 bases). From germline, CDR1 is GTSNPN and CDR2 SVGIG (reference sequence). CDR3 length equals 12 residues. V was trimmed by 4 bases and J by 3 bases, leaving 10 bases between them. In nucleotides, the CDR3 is TGTGCCTGGACAGGGGCAAACTACGAGCAGTACTTC. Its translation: CAWTGANYEQYF.